Shown below are 21 T cell receptor beta chains from a single sample sequenced in a study of T cell repertoires in cytomegalovirus infection. The antigens for these receptors are not known. MiXCR was run by TCRdb on the reads, yielding one entry per CDR3 protein. Counted here are 400,000 to 600,000 distinct CDR3 sequences, roughly 46% occurring once; the ten biggest clones make up about 45%. The sequenced sample was cultured PBMCs, obtained from culture after CMV antigen stimulation. These receptors were taken from a human donor in good health (CMV status not recorded). Some clones in this sample may be carry-over from other donors' samples.

This chain uses TRBV15 with TRBJ2-7, with D uncertain. Trimming left V 6 bases short and J 0 bases short, with 9 bases between. Germline V lookup: CDR1 LNHNV, CDR2 YYDKDF (reference sequence). This CDR3 comprises 13 residues. The CDR3 sequence is CATSLLTSYEQYF. The CDR3 nucleotides are TGTGCCACCAGTTTACTTACCTCCTACGAGCAGTACTTC.

The rearrangement links TRBV12-3 or TRBV12-4 to TRBJ2-3; D may be TRBD2 (6 bases). CDR3 length: 14 amino acids. Trimming pared 6 bases from V and 6 bases from J, leaving 16 bases between. CDR3 protein: CASSSRPGRDTQYF. Written as DNA, the CDR3 is TGTGCCAGCAGCTCCCGACCGGGGAGGGATACGCAGTATTTT.

The chain combines TRBV12-5 with TRBJ2-1; 8 bases fit TRBD1. Germline V gene sequence: CDR1 LGHNT, CDR2 FRNRAP. Losses at the gene ends were 5 bases for V and 1 base for J; bases not matched to a gene: 4. The CDR3 contains 15 residues. CDR3 bases: TGTGCTAGTGGTGCCGGACAGGGTTCCTACAATGAGCAGTTCTTC. Protein product: CASGAGQGSYNEQFF.

The genes are TRBV7-9 and TRBJ2-2, with a weak D call TRBD2 (6 bases). The CDR3 is 16 amino acids. Germline V gene lookup returns CDR1 SEHNR and CDR2 FQNEAQ (reference sequence). Trimming left V 5 bases short and J 0 bases short, with 13 bases between. The CDR3 protein is CASSDRGLANTGELFF. The CDR3 DNA reads as TGTGCCAGCAGCGATCGGGGGTTAGCGAACACCGGGGAGCTGTTTTTT.

The rearrangement uses TRBV4-1 and TRBJ1-5; D is ambiguous. Trimming took off 1 base at V and 4 bases at J, with 5 bases between the two ends. The CDR3 sequence is 13 residues long. CDR1 MGHRA and CDR2 YSYEKL come from the germline V gene. The CDR3 DNA follows: TGCGCCAGCAGCCAAGTTGGGAATCAGCCCCAGCATTTT. Translation gives CASSQVGNQPQHF.

The rearrangement joins TRBV7-9 to TRBJ1-1, with D possibly matching TRBD1 (5 bases). Germline lookup yields CDR1 SEHNR and CDR2 FQNEAQ (reference sequence). The germline V and J ends were trimmed by 0 bases and 11 bases, with 13 bases remaining between them. CDR3 length: 13 amino acids. The DNA of the CDR3 is TGTGCCAGCAGCTTAGCGGGTGGGGCCGCTGCTTTCTTT. Its translation is CASSLAGGAAAFF.

V usage is TRBV6-5 and J usage is TRBJ2-1; D might be TRBD1 or TRBD2, each matching 5 bases. V shed 6 bases and J shed 0 bases, with 9 bases lying between them. The CDR3 covers 14 residues. Germline CDR1 and CDR2: MNHEY and SVGAGI. The chain's CDR3 is CASRGESSYNEQFF. The DNA of the CDR3 is TGTGCCAGCAGGGGGGAGAGCTCCTACAATGAGCAGTTCTTC.

This clonotype was seen a handful of times. This chain uses TRBV7-2 with TRBJ2-3; D remains ambiguous. V gave up 4 bases and J gave up 1 base, with 15 bases separating them. In germline, CDR1 is SGHTA, CDR2 FQGNSA. The CDR3 extends over 16 amino acids. For the CDR3, the DNA is TGTGCCAGCAGCTACCTTGGGGTAATCCGCACAGATACGCAGTATTTT. It is translated as CASSYLGVIRTDTQYF.

A few counts support this clonotype. V usage is TRBV7-8 and J usage is TRBJ2-3; 9 nucleotides match TRBD2. Germline-derived CDR1 and CDR2 are SGHVS and FQNEAQ. The J segment lost 1 base and the V segment lost 5 bases, leaving 19 bases of the junction unmatched. This CDR3 region has 20 residues. The CDR3, as DNA: TGTGCCAGCAGCCCTACGAGGGTAGCGGGAGTGGGGTGGGGCACAGATACGCAGTATTTT. Encoded protein: CASSPTRVAGVGWGTDTQYF.

The rearrangement links TRBV5-1 to TRBJ2-7; D is perhaps TRBD1 (5 bases). The CDR3 covers 14 residues. Trimming pared 4 bases from V and 3 bases from J, leaving 14 bases between. Germline lookup yields CDR1 SGHRS and CDR2 YFSETQ. The CDR3 sequence is CASSPDPQDYEQYF. DNA of the CDR3: TGCGCCAGCAGCCCTGACCCACAGGACTACGAGCAGTACTTC.

The rearrangement links TRBV25-1 to TRBJ1-5; 7 bases agree with TRBD1. V dropped 4 bases and J dropped 2; count of bases not matched to a gene: 2. The CDR3 consists of 14 residues. CDR1 is MGHDK, CDR2 SYGVNS, per germline. CDR3 nucleotides: TGTGCCAGCAGTGCTACAGGGGGCAATCAGCCCCAGCATTTT. Translating gives CASSATGGNQPQHF.

The chain recombines TRBV4-1 with TRBJ2-7; the match to TRBD2 covers 7 bases. The CDR3 length is 13 residues. The V and J ends lost 3 bases and 6 bases, in that order; junction bases with no gene match: 5. Germline V CDR1 and CDR2: MGHRA, YSYEKL. CDR3 loop: CASSHREASEQYF. For the CDR3, the DNA is TGCGCCAGCAGCCACCGGGAGGCCTCCGAGCAGTACTTC.

This clonotype was recorded many times. The chain employs TRBV7-2 and TRBJ2-7, with TRBD1 matching 11 bases. The CDR3 is made up of 16 amino acids. The ends lost 1 base at V and 4 bases at J; junction bases unmatched: 6. Germline assignment: CDR1 SGHTA and CDR2 FQGNSA. The CDR3 sequence is CASSLGGQGARYEQYF. The CDR3 DNA follows: TGTGCCAGCAGCTTAGGTGGACAGGGGGCGCGATACGAGCAGTACTTC.

This clonotype was recorded at least ten times. This chain links TRBV6-1 with TRBJ2-1, with 8 bases aligning to TRBD1. With V trimmed by 6 bases and J by 3 bases, 7 bases remained unmatched. The CDR3 extends over 15 amino acids. Germline V lookup: CDR1 MNHNS, CDR2 SASEGT. The CDR3 here is CASSIQGANYNEQFF. The CDR3 nucleotides read TGTGCCAGCAGCATTCAGGGGGCAAACTACAATGAGCAGTTCTTC.

This chain connects TRBV2 to TRBJ2-1; TRBD2 matches at 8 bases. Per the germline V gene, CDR1 is SNHLY and CDR2 is FYNNEI. V was pared by 10 bases and J by 0 bases, with 8 bases of the junction left unmatched. This CDR3 spans 15 amino acids. The CDR3 DNA sequence: TGTGCCATCGGGGGGGGGGAGAGCTCCTACAATGAGCAGTTCTTC. Amino acid sequence: CAIGGGESSYNEQFF.

The table lists this clonotype with a few counts. The chain links TRBV19 to TRBJ1-5; D call uncertain. This CDR3 is built from 14 residues. With 10 bases removed from V and 0 bases from J, the gap between germline ends came to 13 bases. Germline V gene sequence: CDR1 LNHDA, CDR2 SQIVND (reference sequence). The CDR3 region has the DNA TGTGCCACTTCTTTCAGGTATAGCAATCAGCCCCAGCATTTT. Its protein is CATSFRYSNQPQHF.

The V call is TRBV5-1, the J call TRBJ2-2; D is tentatively TRBD1 or TRBD2 (6 bases each). Between the trimmed V and J ends, which lost 0 bases and 1 base, there was a span of 10 bases. The CDR3 is 16 residues long. Germline V lookup: CDR1 SGHRS, CDR2 YFSETQ. This CDR3 reads CASSLAAGQNTGELFF. CDR3 in DNA: TGCGCCAGCAGCTTGGCGGCGGGACAGAACACCGGGGAGCTGTTTTTT. The complete variable domain, with remaining parts taken from reference TRBV5-1 and TRBJ2-2, reads KAGVTQTPRYLIKTRGQQVTLSCSPISGHRSVSWYQQTPGQGLQFLFEYFSETQRNKGNFPGRFSGRQFSNSRSEMNVSTLELGDSALYLCASSLAAGQNTGELFFGEGSRLTVL.

V gene TRBV6-1 combines with J gene TRBJ1-6, with a tentative D call TRBD1 (6 bases). Germline V gives CDR1 MNHNS, CDR2 SASEGT. Trimming cost V 5 bases and J 3 bases, with 8 bases left between them. The CDR3 totals 14 residues. The CDR3 DNA reads TGTGCCAGCAGTTTAGGGGGCTATAATTCACCCCTCCACTTT. Translation gives CASSLGGYNSPLHF.

About this clonotype: One end of the junction is discordant with germline, which a read error may explain. This chain connects TRBV7-2 to TRBJ2-7, with 13 bases identical to TRBD2. Germline V lookup: CDR1 SGHTA, CDR2 FQGNSA. CDR3 length: 12 amino acids. The CDR3 loop reads CASSFGLAGVVF. CDR3 DNA sequence: TGTGCCAGCAGCTTTGGACTAGCGGGAGTGGTCTTC.

This clonotype occurred once. The chain employs TRBV19 and TRBJ1-5, with D perhaps TRBD1 (5 bases). Per the germline V gene, CDR1 is LNHDA and CDR2 is SQIVND (reference sequence). Trimming left V 7 bases short and J 6 bases short, with 22 bases between. The CDR3 spans 16 residues. In DNA form, the CDR3 reads TGTGCCAGTACAACCACCCGGGACGGCTGGCGTCAGCCCCAGCATTTT. Translated: CASTTTRDGWRQPQHF.

CDR3 coding DNA: TGTGCCAGCAGTTACGAAAAGGGGACAGGGGGCGATCAGCCCCAGCATTTT. It is translated as CASSYEKGTGGDQPQHF. This chain joins TRBV12-3 or TRBV12-4 and TRBJ1-5; 12 positions agree with TRBD1. The CDR3 extends over 17 amino acids. The junction had 9 bases not matched to a gene; V was cut back by 4 bases and J by 5 bases.